These 19 T cell receptor beta chains were all obtained from the same sample, sequenced in a study of blood T cell repertoires in COVID-19. Repertoires were generated with immunoSEQ multiplex PCR, while TCRdb's copy carries only in-frame clones and drops some. Seen here are about 150,000 clones, roughly 84% observed once, and the top ten hold around 2.5%. The sequenced sample consisted of peripheral blood. The source of these receptors is a human donor with acute or convalescent COVID-19. The donor label of this sample is uncertain.

This chain uses TRBV2 with TRBJ1-6, with unresolved D. The CDR3 contains 14 residues. Germline V gene data show CDR1 as SNHLY and CDR2 as FYNNEI. The V end was cut by 5 bases, the J end by 7 bases, with 12 bases between. The CDR3 DNA follows: TGTGCCAGCAGTCCGGTTCTCTCAAATTCACCCCTCCACTTT. Translating it yields CASSPVLSNSPLHF. Drawing the rest from reference TRBV2 and TRBJ1-6, the complete variable domain is EPEVTQTPSHQVTQMGQEVILRCVPISNHLYFYWYRQILGQKVEFLVSFYNNEISEKSEIFDDQFSVERPDGSNFTLKIRSTKLEDSAMYFCASSPVLSNSPLHFGNGTRLTVT.

The gene calls are TRBV24-1 and TRBJ1-2; possible D gene TRBD1, 6 bases. Germline V gives CDR1 KGHDR, CDR2 SFDVKD. V dropped 4 bases and J dropped 4 bases, with 15 bases sitting between them. The CDR3 runs 15 residues. CDR3 coding DNA: TGTGCCACCAGTGACTCTAGGACAGCGCCCTATGGCTACACCTTC. Its protein is CATSDSRTAPYGYTF.

V is TRBV6-2 or TRBV6-3 and J is TRBJ1-1, with TRBD1 matching 8 bases. Germline CDR1 reads MNHEY; CDR2 reads SVGEGT. V was pared by 2 bases and J by 5 bases, with 4 bases of the junction left unmatched. The CDR3 has 14 residues. DNA of the CDR3: TGTGCCAGCAGTTACATCCAGGGGGCAACTGAAGCTTTCTTT. It yields the protein CASSYIQGATEAFF.

The chain is built from TRBV9 and TRBJ2-1; a weak D match, TRBD2 (6 bases). The V and J ends lost 0 bases and 9 bases respectively, with 10 bases between them. Germline assignment: CDR1 SGDLS and CDR2 YYNGEE. CDR3 size: 13 residues. The DNA of the CDR3 is TGTGCCAGCAGCGTAGTAAAGGAGGGTGAGCAGTTCTTC. This codes for CASSVVKEGEQFF.

The J gene is TRBJ1-3, the V gene TRBV6-5; D is unclear. Trimming removed 10 bases at V and 1 base at J, with 17 bases between. The CDR3 consists of 15 residues. Germline V gene data show CDR1 as MNHEY and CDR2 as SVGAGI. The CDR3 region is CATRRIGVSGNTIYF. In DNA, the CDR3 is TGTGCCACCCGGCGGATAGGAGTTTCTGGAAACACCATATATTTT.

The rearrangement uses TRBV11-2 and TRBJ2-7; perhaps TRBD2 as D (6 bases). Germline V gene data show CDR1 as SGHAT and CDR2 as FQNNGV. CDR3 length equals 15 residues. With 1 base removed from V and 6 bases from J, the gap between germline ends came to 16 bases. This CDR3 is CASSLAGFREAEQYF. In nucleotides, the CDR3 is TGTGCCAGCAGCTTAGCGGGTTTCAGGGAGGCCGAGCAGTACTTC.

The chain carries TRBV21-1 and TRBJ2-7; the table's D call TRBD1 went unverified against the DNA. TRBV21-1 is assigned pseudogene status. The CDR3 spans 14 residues. For the CDR3, the DNA is TGTGCCAGCCCCCCCCCGCCAGGGGGTTCCGAGCAGTACGTC. Its protein product is CASPPPPGGSEQYV.

J is TRBJ2-5 and V is TRBV2; the D gene is possibly TRBD2 (6 bases). Per the germline V gene, CDR1 is SNHLY and CDR2 is FYNNEI. The V end was cut by 7 bases, the J end by 0 bases, with 21 bases between. CDR3 length: 17 amino acids. For the CDR3, the DNA is TGTGCCAGCACCCGGTTAAGCGGCGGGGTGAACCAAGAGACCCAGTACTTC. Protein sequence: CASTRLSGGVNQETQYF.

The rearrangement joins TRBV5-6 to TRBJ1-4; possibly TRBD1 for D (6 bases). Germline CDR1 reads SGHDT; CDR2 reads YYEEEE. Between the trimmed V and J ends, which lost 0 bases and 8 bases, there was a span of 20 bases. The CDR3 has 17 amino acids. CDR3 nucleotide sequence: TGTGCCAGCAGCTTGGCCCGGACAGCCCTTCGAGGGGAAAAACTGTTTTTT. This translates into CASSLARTALRGEKLFF.

V gene TRBV7-2 combines with J gene TRBJ1-6; possible D gene TRBD1, 6 bases. In germline, CDR1 is SGHTA, CDR2 FQGNSA. With 0 bases removed from V and 11 bases from J, the gap between germline ends came to 11 bases. The CDR3 contains 14 residues. Written as DNA, the CDR3 is TGTGCCAGCAGCTTAGCACAGGGCGTAACACCCCTCCACTTT. The encoded protein is CASSLAQGVTPLHF. The full variable domain, rest sourced from reference TRBV7-2 and TRBJ1-6, is GAGVSQSPSNKVTEKGKDVELRCDPISGHTALYWYRQSLGQGLEFLIYFQGNSAPDKSGLPSDRFSAERTGGSVSTLTIQRTQQEDSAVYLCASSLAQGVTPLHFGNGTRLTVT.

The J gene is TRBJ1-2, the V gene TRBV6-2 or TRBV6-3; TRBD1 is a possible D gene (6 bases). Germline CDR1 is MNHEY and CDR2 is SVGEGT. V was clipped by 2 bases and J by 2 bases, with 9 bases between them. The CDR3 runs to 14 residues. The CDR3 reads CASSYGDNNYGYTF. The CDR3 nucleotides read TGTGCCAGCAGTTACGGGGACAACAACTATGGCTACACCTTC.

V usage is TRBV7-2 and J usage is TRBJ1-3; tentative D call: TRBD1 (5 bases). V lost 3 bases and J lost 0, with 12 bases in between. The CDR3 consists of 16 residues. CDR1 and CDR2 from the germline V gene are SGHTA and FQGNSA. CDR3 residues: CASSFRGLSSGNTIYF. The DNA of the CDR3 is TGTGCCAGCAGCTTTAGGGGCCTTAGCTCTGGAAACACCATATATTTT.

The CDR3 is CASTHRRQRNEKLFF. CDR3 in DNA: TGTGCCAGCACCCACCGACGACAGCGTAATGAAAAACTGTTTTTT. The gene calls are TRBV6-5 and TRBJ1-4; the D gene is possibly TRBD1 (5 bases). The germline CDR1 and CDR2 sequences are MNHEY and SVGAGI. The CDR3 extends over 15 amino acids. V was trimmed by 7 bases and J by 4 bases, leaving 16 bases between them.

This sequence joins TRBV28 and TRBJ1-5; a weak D match, TRBD1 (5 bases). Trimming cost V 8 bases and J 2 bases, with 16 bases left between them. Germline V lookup: CDR1 MDHEN, CDR2 SYDVKM. There are 15 residues in the CDR3. Here the CDR3 DNA reads TGTGCCAGCGGGGGGTCCACTATACGCAATCAGCCCCAGCATTTT. It translates to CASGGSTIRNQPQHF.

The chain couples TRBV11-3 to TRBJ2-3; 10 nucleotides match TRBD2. CDR1 SGHNT and CDR2 YENEEA come from the germline V gene. J gave up 4 bases and V 4 bases, and 8 bases lay outside the gene matches. The length of the CDR3 is 16 residues. This CDR3 is CASSWGLAIGADTQYF. In DNA form, the CDR3 reads TGTGCCAGCAGCTGGGGACTAGCGATTGGGGCAGATACGCAGTATTTT.

In its sample, this clone was seen once. The gene calls are TRBV19 and TRBJ1-4; D might be TRBD1 (5 bases). V lost 8 bases, J lost 8 bases, and 24 bases lay in between. CDR1 is LNHDA, CDR2 SQIVND, per germline (reference sequence). The CDR3 runs to 16 residues. In DNA, the CDR3 is TGTGCCAGTGGGAACTCAGGGTCCCCTAGTTGGGAAAAACTGTTTTTT. Amino acid sequence: CASGNSGSPSWEKLFF.

The CDR3 DNA reads TGCAGCGTTGGCCGGGGTTTGGGTTATGGCTACACCTTC. It is translated as CSVGRGLGYGYTF. The rearrangement joins TRBV29-1 to TRBJ1-2, with unresolved D. Trimming took off 4 bases at V and 5 bases at J, with 14 bases between the two ends. Germline CDR1 is SQVTM and CDR2 is ANQGSEA. The length of the CDR3 is 13 residues.

The chain employs TRBV29-1 and TRBJ2-5, with 7 nucleotides matching TRBD2. The V segment lost 3 bases and the J segment 5 bases; nucleotides outside the gene matches: 3. The germline CDR1 and CDR2 sequences are SQVTM and ANQGSEA. CDR3 length: 12 amino acids. CDR3 coding DNA: TGCAGCGTTGAGGGAGGGAGGGAGACCCAGTACTTC. This codes for CSVEGGRETQYF.

The V call is TRBV7-9, the J call TRBJ1-5; D is possibly TRBD1 (6 bases). CDR3 length equals 17 residues. V was clipped by 5 bases and J by 5 bases, with 22 bases between them. Germline lookup yields CDR1 SEHNR and CDR2 FQNEAQ (reference sequence). The CDR3, as DNA: TGTGCCAGCAGCATTAGCAGGGACACAACCAGGGATCAGCCCCAGCATTTT. It is translated as CASSISRDTTRDQPQHF.